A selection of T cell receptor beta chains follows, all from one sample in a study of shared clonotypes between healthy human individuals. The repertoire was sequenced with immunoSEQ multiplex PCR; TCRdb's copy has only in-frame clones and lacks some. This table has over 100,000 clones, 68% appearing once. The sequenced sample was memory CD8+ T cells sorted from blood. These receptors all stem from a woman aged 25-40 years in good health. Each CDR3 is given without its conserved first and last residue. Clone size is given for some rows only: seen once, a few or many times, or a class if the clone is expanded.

cdr3_aa: ASSPHGTDTQY
v_call: TRBV25-1
j_call: TRBJ2-3
clone_size: -

cdr3_aa: ASSPDSPPGYT
v_call: TRBV28
j_call: TRBJ1-2
clone_size: -

cdr3_aa: ASSLGLARHEQY
v_call: TRBV5-1
j_call: TRBJ2-7
clone_size: once

cdr3_aa: ASAAGGATDTQY
v_call: TRBV28
j_call: TRBJ2-3
clone_size: -

cdr3_aa: ASSQIRGGTEAF
v_call: TRBV9
j_call: TRBJ1-1
clone_size: -

cdr3_aa: ASRLAGGTDTQY
v_call: TRBV25-1
j_call: TRBJ2-3
clone_size: -

cdr3_aa: ASGPPPWGRPPHEQY
v_call: TRBV27
j_call: TRBJ2-7
clone_size: -

cdr3_aa: ASSLGPATDTQY
v_call: TRBV28
j_call: TRBJ2-3
clone_size: -

cdr3_aa: ASRRADSNQPQH
v_call: TRBV6-6
j_call: TRBJ1-5
clone_size: -

cdr3_aa: ASTGEAQPQH
v_call: TRBV2
j_call: TRBJ1-5
clone_size: -

cdr3_aa: SVEDPAAGTSNYGYT
v_call: TRBV29-1
j_call: TRBJ1-2
clone_size: -

cdr3_aa: ASSGLSTDTQY
v_call: TRBV6-6
j_call: TRBJ2-3
clone_size: -

cdr3_aa: ASSTGQNIQY
v_call: TRBV28
j_call: TRBJ2-4
clone_size: -

cdr3_aa: ASKATTTSEGYT
v_call: TRBV2
j_call: TRBJ1-2
clone_size: many

cdr3_aa: ASSPFDRVEYEQY
v_call: TRBV6-6
j_call: TRBJ2-7
clone_size: -

cdr3_aa: ASSLARGGVAGELF
v_call: TRBV7-9
j_call: TRBJ2-2
clone_size: -

cdr3_aa: ASSESSEGNEQF
v_call: TRBV6-4
j_call: TRBJ2-1
clone_size: -

cdr3_aa: ASSAFNNEQF
v_call: TRBV5-1
j_call: TRBJ2-1
clone_size: few

cdr3_aa: ASSDGESYGYT
v_call: TRBV6-4
j_call: TRBJ1-2
clone_size: -

cdr3_aa: ASSPTGGENTEAF
v_call: TRBV2
j_call: TRBJ1-1
clone_size: -

cdr3_aa: ASSEVPTGTLCGYT
v_call: TRBV2
j_call: TRBJ1-2
clone_size: -

cdr3_aa: ASSFERSTDTQY
v_call: TRBV7-9
j_call: TRBJ2-3
clone_size: -

cdr3_aa: ASSREGSTDTQY
v_call: TRBV6-4
j_call: TRBJ2-3
clone_size: few

cdr3_aa: ASSQRTAGSYEQY
v_call: TRBV5-1
j_call: TRBJ2-7
clone_size: -

cdr3_aa: AISSSYNEQF
v_call: TRBV10-3
j_call: TRBJ2-1
clone_size: -

cdr3_aa: ASRRTSQETQY
v_call: TRBV2
j_call: TRBJ2-5
clone_size: many

cdr3_aa: ASSLDRRTGELF
v_call: TRBV7-9
j_call: TRBJ2-2
clone_size: -

cdr3_aa: ASSESSVMPGELF
v_call: TRBV2
j_call: TRBJ2-2
clone_size: few

cdr3_aa: ASSLVLGALTDTQY
v_call: TRBV7-9
j_call: TRBJ2-3
clone_size: many

cdr3_aa: ASSLALGYTEAF
v_call: TRBV7-8
j_call: TRBJ1-1
clone_size: few

cdr3_aa: SARDLTPEY
v_call: TRBV20-1
j_call: TRBJ2-7
clone_size: -

cdr3_aa: ASSLRGINTGELF
v_call: TRBV7-9
j_call: TRBJ2-2
clone_size: -

cdr3_aa: ASLRSAHEQF
v_call: TRBV6-6
j_call: TRBJ2-1
clone_size: -

cdr3_aa: ASRGVGAWLNEQF
v_call: TRBV19
j_call: TRBJ2-1
clone_size: -

cdr3_aa: ASSSETSGRHEQY
v_call: TRBV13
j_call: TRBJ2-7
clone_size: -

cdr3_aa: ASRTTKGDRYEQY
v_call: TRBV6-5
j_call: TRBJ2-7
clone_size: -

cdr3_aa: ASSHSNTEAF
v_call: TRBV4-2
j_call: TRBJ1-1
clone_size: -

cdr3_aa: ASSSWGQGSYEQY
v_call: TRBV5-6
j_call: TRBJ2-7
clone_size: many

cdr3_aa: ASSSRQVNTEAF
v_call: TRBV4-2
j_call: TRBJ1-1
clone_size: -

cdr3_aa: AILRAGIDEQF
v_call: TRBV2
j_call: TRBJ2-1
clone_size: -

cdr3_aa: ASSQDPLTSNQPQH
v_call: TRBV4-1
j_call: TRBJ1-5
clone_size: -

cdr3_aa: ASSQDRNTEAF
v_call: TRBV27
j_call: TRBJ1-1
clone_size: -

cdr3_aa: ASGLTGTGTSGANVLT
v_call: TRBV7-9
j_call: TRBJ2-6
clone_size: -

cdr3_aa: ASSLLAGGLNEQF
v_call: TRBV6-6
j_call: TRBJ2-1
clone_size: -